These T cell receptor beta chains were read from a single sample in a study of T cells generated in artificial thymic organoids. TCRdb redid the calling of the 5' RACE reads with MiXCR, one entry per CDR3 protein. The data contain under 10,000 distinct CDR3 sequences, 24% of them singletons. These receptors' antigens are unknown. Material for sequencing was naive CD8+ T cells grown in artificial thymic organoids from cord blood stem and progenitor cells. These receptors were taken from a human donor who gave cord blood stem cells for thymic organoid culture, a cardiac surgery patient who gave postnatal thymus, or a blood donor (not recorded which). Both conserved end residues are part of each CDR3. Each record gives: V gene, J gene, clone size, D gene, CDR3 protein, CDR3 DNA. A D gene is named only where the DNA matches it firmly. The size of a clone is reported for some rows only, either as once, few or many, or as a class for expanded clones.

v_call: TRBV12-3/TRBV12-4; j_call: TRBJ2-4; clone_size: medium-sized; d_call: TRBD2; cdr3_aa: CASSLTSGGAKNIQYF; cdr3_nt: TGTGCCAGCAGTTTGACTAGCGGGGGCGCCAAAAACATTCAGTACTTC
v_call: TRBV4-3; j_call: TRBJ2-5; clone_size: medium-sized; d_call: TRBD1; cdr3_aa: CASSPDRVLQETQYF; cdr3_nt: TGCGCCAGCAGCCCCGACAGGGTACTCCAAGAGACCCAGTACTTC
v_call: TRBV7-9; j_call: TRBJ2-2; clone_size: medium-sized; d_call: TRBD1; cdr3_aa: CASSSVPGQGAGELFF; cdr3_nt: TGTGCCAGCAGCTCGGTCCCGGGACAGGGTGCGGGGGAGCTGTTTTTT
v_call: TRBV5-6; j_call: TRBJ1-3; clone_size: medium-sized; d_call: -; cdr3_aa: CASLRRRPGNTIYF; cdr3_nt: TGTGCCAGCCTGAGAAGACGCCCGGGAAACACCATATATTTT
v_call: TRBV7-9; j_call: TRBJ2-7; clone_size: few; d_call: -; cdr3_aa: CASSSYRGGSSYEQYF; cdr3_nt: TGTGCCAGCAGCTCATACAGGGGGGGTTCCTCCTACGAGCAGTACTTC
v_call: TRBV5-1; j_call: TRBJ1-5; clone_size: few; d_call: -; cdr3_aa: CASSNDRNRDYSNQPQHF; cdr3_nt: TGCGCCAGCAGCAATGACAGGAACCGCGATTATAGCAATCAGCCCCAGCATTTT
v_call: TRBV5-6; j_call: TRBJ2-7; clone_size: once; d_call: -; cdr3_aa: CASSLWAGISYEQYF; cdr3_nt: TGTGCCAGCAGCTTGTGGGCAGGGATCTCCTACGAGCAGTACTTC
v_call: TRBV5-6; j_call: TRBJ1-5; clone_size: -; d_call: -; cdr3_aa: CASSLTGGNQPQHF; cdr3_nt: TGTGCCAGCAGCTTGACGGGTGGCAATCAGCCCCAGCATTTT
v_call: TRBV5-1; j_call: TRBJ2-3; clone_size: few; d_call: TRBD2; cdr3_aa: CASSGRECTDTQYF; cdr3_nt: TGCGCCAGCAGCGGGCGGGAGTGCACAGATACGCAGTATTTT
v_call: TRBV12-3/TRBV12-4; j_call: TRBJ2-3; clone_size: medium-sized; d_call: -; cdr3_aa: CASSPHKGGTDTQYF; cdr3_nt: TGTGCCAGCAGTCCGCACAAGGGAGGCACAGATACGCAGTATTTT
v_call: TRBV7-2; j_call: TRBJ2-7; clone_size: few; d_call: -; cdr3_aa: CASSPGTGDDEQYF; cdr3_nt: TGTGCCAGCAGCCCCGGGACCGGCGACGACGAGCAGTACTTC
v_call: TRBV12-3/TRBV12-4; j_call: TRBJ2-7; clone_size: large; d_call: TRBD2; cdr3_aa: CASSLREGRYEQYF; cdr3_nt: TGTGCCAGCAGTTTAAGGGAGGGTAGATACGAGCAGTACTTC
v_call: TRBV7-9; j_call: TRBJ2-4; clone_size: -; d_call: -; cdr3_aa: CASSFHDGPKNIQYF; cdr3_nt: TGTGCCAGCAGCTTCCACGACGGGCCCAAAAACATTCAGTACTTC
v_call: TRBV6-5; j_call: TRBJ2-7; clone_size: few; d_call: -; cdr3_aa: CASSYGRYEQYF; cdr3_nt: TGTGCCAGCAGTTACGGGAGATACGAGCAGTACTTC
v_call: TRBV4-2; j_call: TRBJ1-1; clone_size: few; d_call: TRBD1; cdr3_aa: CTSSSPTGDTEAFF; cdr3_nt: TGTACCAGCAGCTCCCCAACAGGGGACACTGAAGCTTTCTTT
v_call: TRBV7-4; j_call: TRBJ1-1; clone_size: medium-sized; d_call: -; cdr3_aa: CASSLQGEPMNTEAFF; cdr3_nt: TGTGCCAGCAGCTTACAGGGTGAGCCTATGAACACTGAAGCTTTCTTT
v_call: TRBV7-3; j_call: TRBJ2-7; clone_size: once; d_call: -; cdr3_aa: CASSPWPSSYEQYF; cdr3_nt: TGTGCCAGCAGCCCCTGGCCTAGCTCCTACGAGCAGTACTTC
v_call: TRBV7-9; j_call: TRBJ1-5; clone_size: few; d_call: -; cdr3_aa: CASSLSRCNQPQHF; cdr3_nt: TGTGCCAGCAGCTTGAGCCGGTGCAATCAGCCCCAGCATTTT
v_call: TRBV10-3; j_call: TRBJ2-5; clone_size: -; d_call: -; cdr3_aa: CAISSGTYKDRETQYF; cdr3_nt: TGTGCCATCAGTTCCGGGACATATAAGGATCGAGAGACCCAGTACTTC
v_call: TRBV18; j_call: TRBJ1-3; clone_size: medium-sized; d_call: -; cdr3_aa: CASCNRLLSGNTIYF; cdr3_nt: TGTGCCAGCTGTAACAGGCTTCTCTCTGGAAACACCATATATTTT
v_call: TRBV20-1; j_call: TRBJ2-6; clone_size: few; d_call: -; cdr3_aa: CSASPPAPWANVLTF; cdr3_nt: TGCAGTGCTAGTCCGCCAGCCCCCTGGGCCAACGTCCTGACTTTC
v_call: TRBV6-1; j_call: TRBJ1-1; clone_size: medium-sized; d_call: TRBD1; cdr3_aa: CASSGTGWTEAFF; cdr3_nt: TGTGCCAGCAGTGGGACAGGGTGGACTGAAGCTTTCTTT
v_call: TRBV5-6; j_call: TRBJ1-1; clone_size: medium-sized; d_call: -; cdr3_aa: CASSSEGLWNTEAFF; cdr3_nt: TGTGCCAGCAGCTCGGAGGGACTCTGGAACACTGAAGCTTTCTTT
v_call: TRBV5-5; j_call: TRBJ2-7; clone_size: -; d_call: -; cdr3_aa: CASSFRRPPVYEQYF; cdr3_nt: TGTGCCAGCAGCTTCCGGAGGCCTCCCGTATACGAGCAGTACTTC
v_call: TRBV4-3; j_call: TRBJ2-2; clone_size: -; d_call: -; cdr3_aa: CASSLIGRNTGELFF; cdr3_nt: TGCGCCAGCAGCCTAATCGGGAGGAACACCGGGGAGCTGTTTTTT
v_call: TRBV7-2; j_call: TRBJ2-1; clone_size: medium-sized; d_call: -; cdr3_aa: CASSLSVYNEQFF; cdr3_nt: TGTGCCAGCAGCTTAAGCGTTTACAATGAGCAGTTCTTC
v_call: TRBV24-1; j_call: TRBJ2-3; clone_size: once; d_call: -; cdr3_aa: CATSVSLCKRSTDTQYF; cdr3_nt: TGTGCCACCAGTGTATCCCTTTGTAAGAGGTCCACAGATACGCAGTATTTT
v_call: TRBV4-2; j_call: TRBJ1-5; clone_size: few; d_call: -; cdr3_aa: CASSLGAVVNQPQHF; cdr3_nt: TGTGCCAGCAGCCTCGGGGCAGTCGTCAATCAGCCCCAGCATTTT
v_call: TRBV7-4; j_call: TRBJ1-5; clone_size: -; d_call: TRBD1; cdr3_aa: CASSSLTGRNQPQHF; cdr3_nt: TGTGCCAGCAGCTCTCTGACAGGGAGGAATCAGCCCCAGCATTTT
v_call: TRBV6-5; j_call: TRBJ2-7; clone_size: -; d_call: TRBD2; cdr3_aa: CASSYVPTSKVYEQYF; cdr3_nt: TGTGCCAGCAGTTACGTCCCGACTAGCAAAGTCTACGAGCAGTACTTC
v_call: TRBV18; j_call: TRBJ2-7; clone_size: -; d_call: -; cdr3_aa: CASSHWAGFFEQYF; cdr3_nt: TGTGCCAGCTCCCATTGGGCGGGGTTCTTCGAGCAGTACTTC
v_call: TRBV27; j_call: TRBJ1-5; clone_size: medium-sized; d_call: -; cdr3_aa: CASSPLHDSNQPQHF; cdr3_nt: TGTGCCAGCAGTCCCCTGCACGATAGCAATCAGCCCCAGCATTTT
v_call: TRBV19; j_call: TRBJ1-5; clone_size: medium-sized; d_call: -; cdr3_aa: CASGIQGVSNQPQHF; cdr3_nt: TGTGCCAGTGGCATTCAAGGGGTGAGCAATCAGCCCCAGCATTTT
v_call: TRBV6-5; j_call: TRBJ2-7; clone_size: medium-sized; d_call: -; cdr3_aa: CASTLWRGPLSYEQYF; cdr3_nt: TGTGCCAGCACCCTGTGGCGGGGGCCCCTCTCCTACGAGCAGTACTTC
v_call: TRBV4-1; j_call: TRBJ2-5; clone_size: -; d_call: TRBD2; cdr3_aa: CASSQGLAGETQYF; cdr3_nt: TGCGCCAGCAGCCAAGGACTAGCGGGTGAGACCCAGTACTTC
v_call: TRBV12-3/TRBV12-4; j_call: TRBJ1-5; clone_size: few; d_call: TRBD1; cdr3_aa: CASSLTGGIQPQHF; cdr3_nt: TGTGCCAGCAGTTTAACAGGGGGCATTCAGCCCCAGCATTTT
v_call: TRBV4-1; j_call: TRBJ2-5; clone_size: medium-sized; d_call: -; cdr3_aa: CASSQDPWGIAEYQETQYF; cdr3_nt: TGCGCCAGCAGCCAAGATCCCTGGGGAATAGCGGAGTACCAAGAGACCCAGTACTTC
v_call: TRBV6-5; j_call: TRBJ1-4; clone_size: -; d_call: -; cdr3_aa: CASSYQRGMIDEKLFF; cdr3_nt: TGTGCCAGCAGTTACCAGAGGGGAATGATTGATGAAAAACTGTTTTTT
v_call: TRBV5-1; j_call: TRBJ2-4; clone_size: few; d_call: -; cdr3_aa: CASSPRAKNIQYF; cdr3_nt: TGCGCCAGCAGCCCGAGGGCCAAAAACATTCAGTACTTC
v_call: TRBV5-6; j_call: TRBJ2-3; clone_size: few; d_call: TRBD1; cdr3_aa: CASRDRGPDTQYF; cdr3_nt: TGTGCCAGCCGGGACAGGGGTCCAGATACGCAGTATTTT
v_call: TRBV7-8; j_call: TRBJ1-1; clone_size: medium-sized; d_call: -; cdr3_aa: CASSLLCFRDTEAFF; cdr3_nt: TGTGCCAGCAGCTTACTCTGCTTTAGGGACACTGAAGCTTTCTTT
v_call: TRBV5-4; j_call: TRBJ2-3; clone_size: -; d_call: -; cdr3_aa: CASSFGVDTQYF; cdr3_nt: TGTGCCAGCAGCTTTGGTGTAGATACGCAGTATTTT
v_call: TRBV6-2/TRBV6-3; j_call: TRBJ2-1; clone_size: -; d_call: -; cdr3_aa: CASSYCSGIYNEQFF; cdr3_nt: TGTGCCAGCAGTTACTGTAGCGGTATCTACAATGAGCAGTTCTTC
v_call: TRBV12-3/TRBV12-4; j_call: TRBJ2-7; clone_size: -; d_call: -; cdr3_aa: CASSLGQALEQYF; cdr3_nt: TGTGCCAGCAGTTTAGGGCAGGCCCTCGAGCAGTACTTC
v_call: TRBV4-1; j_call: TRBJ2-7; clone_size: -; d_call: TRBD1; cdr3_aa: CASSQAGGSYEQYF; cdr3_nt: TGCGCCAGCAGCCAAGCAGGGGGCTCCTACGAGCAGTACTTC
v_call: TRBV5-6; j_call: TRBJ2-3; clone_size: few; d_call: -; cdr3_aa: CASSLGGFTDTQYF; cdr3_nt: TGTGCCAGCAGCTTGGGTGGATTCACAGATACGCAGTATTTT
v_call: TRBV7-4; j_call: TRBJ1-1; clone_size: medium-sized; d_call: TRBD1; cdr3_aa: CASIKDRGNTEAFF; cdr3_nt: TGTGCCAGCATCAAGGACAGGGGGAACACTGAAGCTTTCTTT
v_call: TRBV4-3; j_call: TRBJ2-3; clone_size: -; d_call: TRBD2; cdr3_aa: CASSQIAGFTDTQYF; cdr3_nt: TGCGCCAGCAGCCAGATAGCGGGGTTCACAGATACGCAGTATTTT
v_call: TRBV5-6; j_call: TRBJ1-1; clone_size: few; d_call: -; cdr3_aa: CASSLVMGTNTEAFF; cdr3_nt: TGTGCCAGCAGCTTGGTTATGGGGACGAACACTGAAGCTTTCTTT
v_call: TRBV5-1; j_call: TRBJ1-2; clone_size: -; d_call: TRBD1; cdr3_aa: CASSPGQGGYTF; cdr3_nt: TGCGCCAGCAGCCCGGGACAGGGAGGCTACACCTTC
v_call: TRBV20-1; j_call: TRBJ1-1; clone_size: -; d_call: -; cdr3_aa: CSASGWGTEAFF; cdr3_nt: TGCAGTGCTAGTGGCTGGGGGACTGAAGCTTTCTTT
v_call: TRBV7-9; j_call: TRBJ1-5; clone_size: -; d_call: TRBD1; cdr3_aa: CAGSLHRGPQHF; cdr3_nt: TGTGCCGGCAGCCTTCACAGGGGGCCCCAGCATTTT
v_call: TRBV9; j_call: TRBJ2-1; clone_size: few; d_call: -; cdr3_aa: CASSVVLRYNEQFF; cdr3_nt: TGTGCCAGCAGCGTGGTTCTTCGCTACAATGAGCAGTTCTTC
v_call: TRBV5-5; j_call: TRBJ2-3; clone_size: medium-sized; d_call: TRBD1; cdr3_aa: CASSRQGPCTDTQYF; cdr3_nt: TGTGCCAGCAGCCGACAGGGACCCTGCACAGATACGCAGTATTTT
v_call: TRBV6-5; j_call: TRBJ2-7; clone_size: -; d_call: TRBD2; cdr3_aa: CASSYLSGRAHEQYF; cdr3_nt: TGTGCCAGCAGTTACCTAAGCGGGAGGGCCCACGAGCAGTACTTC